This T cell receptor (beta chain) stems from a study of regulatory T cells in long-lasting Graves disease (dated by TCRdb to the early 2020s). Describing the broader study: To count as having persistent Graves' disease, a patient had to have received antithyroid drug treatment for over 5 years with TSH receptor autoantibodies remaining persistently positive. Peripheral blood TCR sequencing and RNA sequencing compared persistent Graves' disease patients with newly diagnosed Graves' disease patients. The study was conducted in China and was registered as a clinical trial. A total of around 35 samples underwent TCR sequencing, from about 13 patients with persistent Graves' disease and 20 patients with newly diagnosed Graves' disease. Antithyroid drugs had been taken for about 10.3 years on average by persistent Graves' disease patients in the clinical cohort.

The library was generated by multiplex PCR. Sequencing was performed on an Illumina HiSeq 4000. iRepertoire HTBI primers and Arm-PCR amplification of CDR3 regions were used to construct TCR beta libraries. PCR products were gel purified before sequencing. In the original analysis: Gene usage analysis of CDR3 amino acid clonotypes relied on the roughly 58 TRBV and 15 or so TRBJ segments identified across samples. COPE and FqMerger were used to merge the filtered high-quality paired reads into contigs. BLAST was used to align contigs to the IMGT TRBV, TRBD and TRBJ reference genes, and CDR3 was defined following IMGT. Highly expanded clones were defined as clonotypes with a frequency above 0.1%. Shannon entropy was used to measure repertoire diversity, and the Gini coefficient was used to measure V-J evenness. A clonotype found in more than one individual was treated as public. The public reads were reanalyzed by TCRdb: fastp trimming at Q25, MiXCR alignment, in-frame beta chains only. Every distinct CDR3 protein forms one entry, paired with its most common genes and DNA. In this record, the V and J calls reflect TCRdb's handling and not the investigators' own analysis. Across this sample there are about 660,000 distinct CDR3 sequences, with about 30% seen only once. The top ten clones comprise around 40% of the sample.

Points the paper makes about the study in general: As a limitation, the authors acknowledged that the small sample size may reduce accuracy. Persistent patients shared more public clonotypes among themselves (under 3,000) than newly diagnosed patients did (approximately 900). Peripheral blood alone was examined, since thyroid tissue, which constituted the primary lesion, could not be accessed. Persistent disease showed preferential use of TRBV28, TRBJ1-2 and TRBJ2-5, whereas newly diagnosed disease favored TRBV20-1 and TRBJ2-1. Sequencing and analysis were restricted to the TCR beta chain. Persistent Graves' disease patients showed lower TCR Shannon entropy and fewer highly expanded clones than newly diagnosed patients, suggesting clonal expansion.

The CDR3 goes from the cysteine to the phenylalanine over 12 residues. Solely the CDR3 DNA is kept, with 36 bases framed from the first base. As encoded in the germline V gene, CDR1 is SGHAT while CDR2 is FQNNGV. The time point label for this specimen denotes: persistent/refractory GD, antithyroid drugs over 5 years with positive TRAb. RNA was extracted from PBMCs in TRIzol for both TCR sequencing and RNA sequencing. The diagnosis of Graves' disease followed American Thyroid Association guidelines. Patients were recruited from an endocrinology department in Xi'an, China. Each patient gave 7.5 to 10 milliliters of peripheral blood, collected in an EDTA anticoagulant tube. Ficoll Paque Plus density gradient separation was used to isolate PBMCs, and no further T cell sorting was done. RNA quality was checked with an Agilent 2100 Bioanalyzer and agarose gel, and concentration with a NanoDrop 2000. About this clonotype: This clone's antigen is unknown. At one end the junction does not follow the germline gene, possibly because of a read error.

The clonotype comes from a female donor with Graves disease. The receptor chain draws on TRBV11-2 and TRBJ1-2; 9 bases in the junction line up with TRBD1. Sequenced here: peripheral blood mononuclear cells (PBMCs), sampled when the disease was refractory, from a patient treated with antithyroid drugs. This receptor carries the CDR3 CASSRTGAPRVF. In nucleotides, the sequence is TGTGCCAGCAGCCGGACAGGGGCTCCCAGAGTCTTC.